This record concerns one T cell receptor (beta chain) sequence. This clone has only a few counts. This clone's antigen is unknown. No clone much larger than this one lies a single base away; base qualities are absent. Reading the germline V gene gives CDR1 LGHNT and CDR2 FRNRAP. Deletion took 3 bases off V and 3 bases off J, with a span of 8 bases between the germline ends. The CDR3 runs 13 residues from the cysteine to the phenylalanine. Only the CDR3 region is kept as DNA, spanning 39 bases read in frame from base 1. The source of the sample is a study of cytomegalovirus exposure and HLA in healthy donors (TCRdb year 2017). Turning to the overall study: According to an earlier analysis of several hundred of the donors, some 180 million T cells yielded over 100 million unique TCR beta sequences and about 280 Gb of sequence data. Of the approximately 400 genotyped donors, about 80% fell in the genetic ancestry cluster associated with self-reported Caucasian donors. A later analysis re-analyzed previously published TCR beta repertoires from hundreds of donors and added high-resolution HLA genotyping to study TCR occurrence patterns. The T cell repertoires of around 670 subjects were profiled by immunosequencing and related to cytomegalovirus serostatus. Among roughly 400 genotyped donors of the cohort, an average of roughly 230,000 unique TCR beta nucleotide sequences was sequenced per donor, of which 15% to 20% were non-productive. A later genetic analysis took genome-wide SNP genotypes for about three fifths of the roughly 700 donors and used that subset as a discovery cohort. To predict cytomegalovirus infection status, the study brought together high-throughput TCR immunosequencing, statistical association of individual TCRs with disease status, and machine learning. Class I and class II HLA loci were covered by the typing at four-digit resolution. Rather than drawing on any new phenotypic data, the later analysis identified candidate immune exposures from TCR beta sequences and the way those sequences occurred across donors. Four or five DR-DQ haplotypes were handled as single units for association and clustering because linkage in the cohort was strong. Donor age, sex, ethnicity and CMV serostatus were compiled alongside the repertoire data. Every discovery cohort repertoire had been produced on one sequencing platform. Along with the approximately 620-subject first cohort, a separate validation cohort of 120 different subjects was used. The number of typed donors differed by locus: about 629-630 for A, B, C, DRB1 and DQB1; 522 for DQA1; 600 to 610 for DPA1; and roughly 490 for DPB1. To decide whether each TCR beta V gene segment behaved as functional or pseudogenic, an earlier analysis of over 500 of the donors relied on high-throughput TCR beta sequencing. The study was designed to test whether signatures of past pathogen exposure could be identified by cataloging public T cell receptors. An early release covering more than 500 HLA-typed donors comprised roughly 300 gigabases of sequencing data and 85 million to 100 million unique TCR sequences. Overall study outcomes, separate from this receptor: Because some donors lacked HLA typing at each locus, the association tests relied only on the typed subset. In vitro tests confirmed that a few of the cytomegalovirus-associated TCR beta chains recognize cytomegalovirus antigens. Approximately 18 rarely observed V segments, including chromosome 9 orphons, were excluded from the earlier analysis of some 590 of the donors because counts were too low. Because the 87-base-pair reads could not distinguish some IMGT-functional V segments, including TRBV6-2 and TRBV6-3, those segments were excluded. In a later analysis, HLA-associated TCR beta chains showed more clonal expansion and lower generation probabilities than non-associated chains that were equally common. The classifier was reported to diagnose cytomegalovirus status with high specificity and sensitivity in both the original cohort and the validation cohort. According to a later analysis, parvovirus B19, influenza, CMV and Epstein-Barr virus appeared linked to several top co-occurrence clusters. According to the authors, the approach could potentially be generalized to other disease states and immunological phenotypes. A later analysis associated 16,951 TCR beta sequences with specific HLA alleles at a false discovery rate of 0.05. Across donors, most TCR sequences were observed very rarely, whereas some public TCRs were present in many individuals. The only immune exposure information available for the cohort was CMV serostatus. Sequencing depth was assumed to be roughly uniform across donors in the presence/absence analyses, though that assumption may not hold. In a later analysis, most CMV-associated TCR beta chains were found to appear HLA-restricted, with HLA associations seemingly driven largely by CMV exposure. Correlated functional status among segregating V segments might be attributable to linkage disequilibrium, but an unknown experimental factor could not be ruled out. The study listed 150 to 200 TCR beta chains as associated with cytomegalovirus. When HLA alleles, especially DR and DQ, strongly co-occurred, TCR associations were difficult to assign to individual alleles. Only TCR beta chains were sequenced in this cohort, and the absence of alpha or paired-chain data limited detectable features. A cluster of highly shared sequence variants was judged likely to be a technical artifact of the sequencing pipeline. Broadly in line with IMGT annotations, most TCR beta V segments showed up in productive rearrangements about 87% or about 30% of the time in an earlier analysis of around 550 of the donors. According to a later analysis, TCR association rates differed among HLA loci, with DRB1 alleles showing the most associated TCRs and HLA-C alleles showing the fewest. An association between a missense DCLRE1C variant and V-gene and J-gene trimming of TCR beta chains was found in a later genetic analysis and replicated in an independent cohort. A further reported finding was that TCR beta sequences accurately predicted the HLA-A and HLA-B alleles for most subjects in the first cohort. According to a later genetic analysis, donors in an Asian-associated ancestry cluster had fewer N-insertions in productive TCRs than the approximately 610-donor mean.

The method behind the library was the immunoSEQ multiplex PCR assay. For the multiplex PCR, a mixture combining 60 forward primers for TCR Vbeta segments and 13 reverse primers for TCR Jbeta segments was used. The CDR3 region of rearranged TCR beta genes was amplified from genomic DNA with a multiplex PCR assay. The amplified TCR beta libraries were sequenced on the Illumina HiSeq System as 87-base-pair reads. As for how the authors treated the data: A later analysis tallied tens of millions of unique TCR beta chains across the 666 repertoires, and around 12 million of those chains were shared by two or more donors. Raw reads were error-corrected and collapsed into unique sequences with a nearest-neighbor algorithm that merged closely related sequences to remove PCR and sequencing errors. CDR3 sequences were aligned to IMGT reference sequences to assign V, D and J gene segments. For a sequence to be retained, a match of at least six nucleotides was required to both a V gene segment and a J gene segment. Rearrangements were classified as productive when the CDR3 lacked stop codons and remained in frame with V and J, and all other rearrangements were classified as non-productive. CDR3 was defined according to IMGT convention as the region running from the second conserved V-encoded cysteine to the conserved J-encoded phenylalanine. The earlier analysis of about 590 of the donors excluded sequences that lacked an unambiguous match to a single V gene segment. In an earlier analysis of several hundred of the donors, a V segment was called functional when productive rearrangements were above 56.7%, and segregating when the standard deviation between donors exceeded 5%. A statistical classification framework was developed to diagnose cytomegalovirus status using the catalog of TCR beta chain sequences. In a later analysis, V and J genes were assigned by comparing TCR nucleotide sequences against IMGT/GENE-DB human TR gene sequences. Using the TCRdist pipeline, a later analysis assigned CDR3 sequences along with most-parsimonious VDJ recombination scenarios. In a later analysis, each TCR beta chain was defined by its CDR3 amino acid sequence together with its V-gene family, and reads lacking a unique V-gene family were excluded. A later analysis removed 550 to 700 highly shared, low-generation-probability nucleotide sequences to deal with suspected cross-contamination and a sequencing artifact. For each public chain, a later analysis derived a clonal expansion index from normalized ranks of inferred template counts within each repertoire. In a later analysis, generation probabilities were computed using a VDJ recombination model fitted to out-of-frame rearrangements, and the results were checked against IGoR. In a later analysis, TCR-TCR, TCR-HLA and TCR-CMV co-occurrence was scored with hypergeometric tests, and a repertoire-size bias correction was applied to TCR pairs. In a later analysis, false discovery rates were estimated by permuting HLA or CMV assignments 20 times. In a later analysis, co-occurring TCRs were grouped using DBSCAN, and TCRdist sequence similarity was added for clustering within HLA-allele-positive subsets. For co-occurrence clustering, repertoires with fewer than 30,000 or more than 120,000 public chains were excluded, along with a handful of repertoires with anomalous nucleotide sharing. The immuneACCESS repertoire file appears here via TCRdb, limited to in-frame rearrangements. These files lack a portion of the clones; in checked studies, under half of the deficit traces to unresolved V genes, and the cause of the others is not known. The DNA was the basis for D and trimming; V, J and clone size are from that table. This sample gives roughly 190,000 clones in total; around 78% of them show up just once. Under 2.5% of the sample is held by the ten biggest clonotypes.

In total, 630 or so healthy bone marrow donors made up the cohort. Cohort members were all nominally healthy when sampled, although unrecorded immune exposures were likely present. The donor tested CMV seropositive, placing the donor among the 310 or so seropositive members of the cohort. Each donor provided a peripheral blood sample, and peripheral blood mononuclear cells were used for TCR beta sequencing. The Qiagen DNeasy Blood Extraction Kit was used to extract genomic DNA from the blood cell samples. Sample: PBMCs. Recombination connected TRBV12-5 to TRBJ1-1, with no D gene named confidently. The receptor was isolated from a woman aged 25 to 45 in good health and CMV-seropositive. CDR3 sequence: CASGFEGHTEAFF. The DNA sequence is TGTGCTAGTGGTTTTGAGGGCCACACTGAAGCTTTCTTT.